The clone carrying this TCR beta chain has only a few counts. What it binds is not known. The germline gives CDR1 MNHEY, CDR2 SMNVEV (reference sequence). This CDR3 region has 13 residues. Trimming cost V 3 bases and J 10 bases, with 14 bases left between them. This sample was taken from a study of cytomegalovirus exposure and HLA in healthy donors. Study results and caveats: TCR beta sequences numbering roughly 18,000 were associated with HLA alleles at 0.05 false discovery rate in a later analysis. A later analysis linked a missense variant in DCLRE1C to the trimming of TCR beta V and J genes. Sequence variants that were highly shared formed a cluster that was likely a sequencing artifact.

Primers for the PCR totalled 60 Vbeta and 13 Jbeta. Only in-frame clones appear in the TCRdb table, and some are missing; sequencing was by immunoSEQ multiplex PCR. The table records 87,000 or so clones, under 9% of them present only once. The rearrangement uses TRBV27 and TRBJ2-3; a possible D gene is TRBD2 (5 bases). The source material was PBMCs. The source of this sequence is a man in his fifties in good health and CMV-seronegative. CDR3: CASSFSTAEAQYF. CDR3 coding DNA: TGTGCCAGCAGTTTTTCGACTGCGGAGGCGCAGTATTTT.